This TCR beta chain stems from a study of OX40 agonist ivuxolimab in advanced cancers. Study overall: One patient with hepatocellular carcinoma and two with cutaneous melanoma, three in all, had partial responses. Study findings and constraints: Dosing at 0.1 to 3.0 mg/kg was accompanied by clonal expansion of CD4+ and CD8+ blood T cells by week 6. Researchers did not determine the expanded peripheral T cells' antigen specificity.

Produced via immunoSEQ multiplex PCR; TCRdb's table is partial and in-frame only. In the table there are 70,000 to 95,000 clones, around four fifths of which are singletons. For this clone: What it binds is not known.

This CDR3 is built from 15 residues. Germline CDR1 SGHTA, CDR2 FQGNSA. V shed 1 base, J shed 4 bases, and the junction held 1 base outside the gene matches. The V and J genes are TRBV7-2 and TRBJ2-1, with 10 bases that match TRBD2. Material: CD4+ or CD8+ T cells sorted from blood, obtained in a trial of the OX40 agonist ivuxolimab. The sequence was collected from an adult with an advanced solid tumor such as melanoma, head and neck, liver or kidney cancer. The CDR3 loop is CASSLEAGGYNEQFF. In DNA form, the CDR3 reads TGTGCCAGCAGCTTAGAAGCGGGGGGGTACAATGAGCAGTTCTTC.